The 29 T cell receptor beta chains listed next were all sequenced from one sample in a study of T cells in Graves' hyperthyroidism and ophthalmopathy. Amplification of TCR beta CDR3 regions was performed using RNA transcripts as template. A first-round RT-PCR of the TCR CDR3 used the HTBI primer set. TCRdb ran MiXCR on the multiplex PCR reads and lists one entry per CDR3 protein. The sample carries fewer than 900,000 distinct CDR3 sequences, 18% recorded once. The material sequenced was blood. The receptors derive from a woman aged 45-65 years with Graves' hyperthyroidism that later progressed to Graves' ophthalmopathy.

The rearrangement uses TRBV3-1 and TRBJ2-3; D may be TRBD2 (5 bases). The germline V gene has CDR1 LGHDT and CDR2 YNNKEL (reference sequence). This CDR3 is built from 17 residues. Trimming pared 3 bases from V and 4 bases from J, leaving 20 bases between. The CDR3 bases are TGTGCCAGCAGCCACGAGTTCGGGCTAGCTGCCCCAGATACGCAGTATTTT. It is translated as CASSHEFGLAAPDTQYF.

V gene TRBV4-2 combines with J gene TRBJ1-4; 7 nucleotides align to TRBD1. Germline CDR1 LGHNA, CDR2 YNFKEQ. The CDR3 has 15 residues. The ends lost 4 bases at V and 3 bases at J; junction bases unmatched: 5. As DNA, the CDR3 is TGTGCCAGCAGCCCGGACAGGATGGCTAATGAAAAACTGTTTTTT. It translates to CASSPDRMANEKLFF.

This clonotype was recorded at least ten times. V is TRBV7-3 and J is TRBJ2-3, with 7 bases lining up with TRBD1. Germline CDR1 reads SGHTA; CDR2 reads FQGTGA. The CDR3 totals 16 residues. J was trimmed by 2 bases and V by 5 bases; bases with no gene match: 10. CDR3 nucleotide sequence: TGTGCCAGCAGCCCGCACCAGGACAGGTACACAGATACGCAGTATTTT. This gives the protein CASSPHQDRYTDTQYF.

The chain employs TRBV24-1 and TRBJ2-5; D may match TRBD1 or TRBD2 (5 bases each). From germline, CDR1 is KGHDR and CDR2 SFDVKD. This CDR3 region has 19 residues. Trimming took 3 bases from V and 5 from J, leaving 27 bases between them. CDR3 DNA: TGTGCCACCAGTGATCCTCAAAGCACCCCGGGGCCAATTACGGAGACCCAGTACTTC. It yields the protein CATSDPQSTPGPITETQYF.

The rearrangement uses TRBV29-1 and TRBJ2-3; 8 bases line up with TRBD2. The CDR3 is made up of 14 amino acids. Germline CDR1 reads SQVTM; CDR2 reads ANQGSEA. The ends lost 3 bases at V and 3 bases at J; junction bases unmatched: 5. The CDR3 region is CSVDGGAGTDTQYF. CDR3 DNA: TGCAGCGTTGACGGGGGGGCCGGAACAGATACGCAGTATTTT.

At least ten counts were recorded for this clonotype. The chain uses TRBV30 and TRBJ1-6; D might be TRBD1 (5 bases). The CDR3 extends over 14 amino acids. The germline CDR1 and CDR2 sequences are GTSNPN and SVGIG (reference sequence). V gave up 2 bases and J gave up 8 bases, with 13 bases separating them. This chain's CDR3 is CAWSLRGGYSPLHF. DNA for the CDR3: TGTGCCTGGAGTCTCCGGGGGGGTTATTCACCCCTCCACTTT.

In its sample, this clonotype was seen many times. The chain uses TRBV3-1 and TRBJ1-1, with a weak D call TRBD1 (6 bases). The V gene lost 0 bases and the J gene lost 8 bases, with 16 bases spanning the gap. The CDR3 is 15 residues long. The germline V gene has CDR1 LGHDT and CDR2 YNNKEL (reference sequence). The chain's CDR3 is CASSQDSGTWSEAFF. CDR3 nucleotide sequence: TGTGCCAGCAGCCAAGATTCTGGGACATGGTCCGAAGCTTTCTTT.

CDR3 loop: CASSPLGQGNEQYF. DNA for the CDR3: TGTGCCAGCAGCCCTCTGGGACAGGGGAACGAGCAGTACTTC. The gene calls are TRBV6-1 and TRBJ2-7; 10 bases match TRBD1. CDR3 size: 14 residues. V lost 6 bases and J lost 5; bases outside the gene matches: 7. Per the germline V gene, CDR1 is MNHNS and CDR2 is SASEGT.

This clonotype has at least ten counts. The rearrangement joins TRBV11-3 to TRBJ1-1, with TRBD1 as a possible D gene (5 bases). Germline-derived CDR1 and CDR2 are SGHNT and YENEEA. The CDR3 contains 14 residues. With 1 base removed from V and 6 bases from J, the gap between germline ends came to 12 bases. The CDR3 sequence: CASSLGSRAAEAFF. The CDR3, as DNA: TGTGCCAGCAGCTTAGGTTCCAGGGCGGCTGAAGCTTTCTTT. Looking up the rest from reference TRBV11-3 and TRBJ1-1 gives the full variable domain: EAGVVQSPRYKIIEKKQPVAFWCNPISGHNTLYWYLQNLGQGPELLIRYENEEAVDDSQLPKDRFSAERLKGVDSTLKIQPAELGDSAVYLCASSLGSRAAEAFFGQGTRLTVV.

This clonotype was seen just once. V is TRBV6-1 and J is TRBJ2-7; TRBD1 matches at 7 bases. This CDR3 is 15 amino acids long. V shed 6 bases and J 5 bases; nucleotides not matched to a gene: 13. The germline gives CDR1 MNHNS, CDR2 SASEGT. The chain's CDR3 is CASRGIQGLVDEQYF. In nucleotides, the CDR3 is TGTGCCAGCAGAGGGATACAGGGGCTAGTCGACGAGCAGTACTTC.

This clonotype occurred a few times. The chain carries TRBV5-4 and TRBJ1-1, with D hard to call. Trimming left V 1 base short and J 6 bases short, with 16 bases between. The V gene's germline CDR1 is SGHNT and CDR2 YYREEE (reference sequence). This CDR3 region has 15 residues. The CDR3 reads CASSLTDTRISEAFF. The CDR3 nucleotides read TGTGCCAGCAGCTTGACGGATACGAGAATCTCTGAAGCTTTCTTT. Full variable domain (rest looked up from reference TRBV5-4 and TRBJ1-1): ETGVTQSPTHLIKTRGQQVTLRCSSQSGHNTVSWYQQALGQGPQFIFQYYREEENGRGNFPPRFSGLQFPNYSSELNVNALELDDSALYLCASSLTDTRISEAFFGQGTRLTVV.

This clonotype was counted only a few times. V and J are TRBV7-3 and TRBJ2-3, with TRBD2 matching 11 bases. CDR3 length equals 15 residues. After removal of 7 bases from V and 6 bases from J, the junction contained 9 bases not matched to a gene. Germline lookup yields CDR1 SGHTA and CDR2 FQGTGA. This CDR3 is CASNPSGGPGDTQYF. For the CDR3, the DNA is TGTGCCAGCAACCCTAGCGGGGGGCCCGGGGATACGCAGTATTTT.

This clonotype showed up just a few times. This chain connects TRBV30 to TRBJ2-5; 8 positions agree with TRBD1. Germline lookup yields CDR1 GTSNPN and CDR2 SVGIG (reference sequence). V lost 2 bases, J lost 2 bases, and 4 bases stayed unmatched. The CDR3 extends over 14 amino acids. The CDR3 loop reads CAWSWDRRQETQYF. The DNA of the CDR3 is TGTGCCTGGAGTTGGGACAGGAGGCAAGAGACCCAGTACTTC. The whole variable domain, filled in from reference TRBV30 and TRBJ2-5, reads SQTIHQWPATLVQPVGSPLSLECTVEGTSNPNLYWYRQAAGRGLQLLFYSVGIGQISSEVPQNLSASRPQDRQFILSSKKLLLSDSGFYLCAWSWDRRQETQYFGPGTRLLVL.

The rearrangement uses TRBV9 and TRBJ2-2; tentatively, D is TRBD1 (7 bases). V gave up 7 bases and J gave up 5 bases, with 24 bases separating them. The CDR3 consists of 17 residues. CDR1 and CDR2 from the germline V gene are SGDLS and YYNGEE. For the CDR3, the DNA is TGTGCCAGCGAGCGTAGGGGCAGGGGGGATCGAACCGGGGAGCTGTTTTTT. The encoded protein is CASERRGRGDRTGELFF.

This clonotype was observed a handful of times. This rearrangement joins TRBV6-2 or TRBV6-3 to TRBJ2-3; the D gene is possibly TRBD2 (6 bases). The germline V gene has CDR1 MNHEY and CDR2 SVGEGT. V gave up 2 bases and J gave up 2 bases, with 14 bases separating them. This CDR3 is built from 16 residues. As DNA, the CDR3 is TGTGCCAGCAGTTACGGTGGGGGGTATGACACAGATACGCAGTATTTT. It specifies CASSYGGGYDTDTQYF.

CDR3: CASSENRGPVGELFF. DNA of the CDR3: TGTGCCAGCAGTGAAAACAGGGGGCCGGTCGGGGAGCTGTTTTTT. V is TRBV2 and J is TRBJ2-2, with TRBD1 identical over 9 bases. The CDR3 is 15 amino acids. The germline V gene encodes CDR1 SNHLY and CDR2 FYNNEI. Trimming at V came to 2 bases and at J to 7 bases, leaving 5 bases not matched to a gene.

This clonotype was detected only a few times. This chain links TRBV20-1 with TRBJ2-1; D is undetermined. This CDR3 has 10 residues. Germline V gene data show CDR1 as DFQATT and CDR2 as SNEGSKA (reference sequence). With 3 bases removed from V and 9 bases from J, the gap between germline ends came to 6 bases. The CDR3 spells CSASTIEQFF. CDR3 nucleotides: TGCAGTGCTAGTACAATTGAGCAGTTCTTC.

The table lists this clonotype with a few counts. The rearrangement joins TRBV11-2 to TRBJ1-6, with 9 positions matching TRBD1. V lost 1 base, J lost 0 bases, and 10 bases stayed unmatched. Germline CDR1 SGHAT, CDR2 FQNNGV. The CDR3 is 20 amino acids. The CDR3 coding sequence is TGTGCCAGCAGCTTAGTAGGGACAGGGAAGCTTAGCTCCTATAATTCACCCCTCCACTTT. Its translation: CASSLVGTGKLSSYNSPLHF.

The chain links TRBV5-1 to TRBJ2-5; weak D call: TRBD1 (5 bases). CDR1 SGHRS and CDR2 YFSETQ come from the germline V gene. Trimming removed 0 bases at V and 1 base at J, with 10 bases between. CDR3 length equals 15 residues. CDR3 sequence reads: CASSLEQGPQETQYF. CDR3 in DNA: TGCGCCAGCAGCTTGGAGCAGGGCCCCCAAGAGACCCAGTACTTC. Full variable domain (remainder filled in from reference TRBV5-1 and TRBJ2-5): KAGVTQTPRYLIKTRGQQVTLSCSPISGHRSVSWYQQTPGQGLQFLFEYFSETQRNKGNFPGRFSGRQFSNSRSEMNVSTLELGDSALYLCASSLEQGPQETQYFGPGTRLLVL.

This clonotype was counted many times. The chain's CDR3 is CASSQADRSGEQYF. CDR3 coding DNA: TGTGCCAGCAGCCAAGCGGACAGGTCGGGCGAGCAGTACTTC. The chain carries TRBV3-1 and TRBJ2-7; 7 nucleotides agree with TRBD1. Losses at the gene ends were 1 base for V and 6 bases for J; bases not matched to a gene: 6. The germline CDR1 and CDR2 sequences are LGHDT and YNNKEL (reference sequence). The CDR3 covers 14 residues.

The chain links TRBV27 to TRBJ2-1; 15 bases fit TRBD2. Germline-derived CDR1 and CDR2 are MNHEY and SMNVEV (reference sequence). The CDR3 runs to 18 residues. The V and J ends lost 5 bases and 4 bases, in that order; junction bases with no gene match: 9. The chain's CDR3 is CASSDPGTSGGSYNEQFF. The CDR3 DNA sequence: TGTGCCAGCAGTGACCCCGGGACTAGCGGGGGGTCGTACAATGAGCAGTTCTTC.

The sample holds a few counts of this clonotype. V gene TRBV19 combines with J gene TRBJ1-1, with D possibly TRBD1 on 6 matching bases. Germline V gene sequence: CDR1 LNHDA, CDR2 SQIVND (reference sequence). The length of the CDR3 is 16 residues. Trimming removed 1 base from V and 0 bases from J, with 12 bases in between. Written as DNA, the CDR3 is TGTGCCAGTAGTATAGTGAGACAGGCCCTGAACACTGAAGCTTTCTTT. It encodes CASSIVRQALNTEAFF. The variable domain in full, with the rest retrieved from reference TRBV19 and TRBJ1-1, is DGGITQSPKYLFRKEGQNVTLSCEQNLNHDAMYWYRQDPGQGLRLIYYSQIVNDFQKGDIAEGYSVSREKKESFPLTVTSAQKNPTAFYLCASSIVRQALNTEAFFGQGTRLTVV.

Only a few counts were recorded for this clonotype. The rearrangement joins TRBV6-4 to TRBJ1-1, with a possible D match to TRBD1 (5 bases). The germline V gene encodes CDR1 MRHNA and CDR2 SNTAGT. Trimming stripped 1 base from V and 1 base from J, with 7 bases between. This CDR3 contains 14 residues. This CDR3 reads CASSDWTKNTEAFF. CDR3 sequence (DNA): TGTGCCAGCAGTGACTGGACAAAGAACACTGAAGCTTTCTTT.

This clonotype was seen a few times. The genes are TRBV20-1 and TRBJ1-2; weak D call: TRBD1 (6 bases). CDR1 and CDR2 from the germline V gene are DFQATT and SNEGSKA (reference sequence). Trimming cost V 6 bases and J 8 bases, with 13 bases left between them. The CDR3 runs to 11 residues. The CDR3 DNA sequence: TGCAGTGCCCCAGGGGCGAGGGGCTACACCTTC. It is translated as CSAPGARGYTF.

V is TRBV5-1 and J is TRBJ1-2; 7 positions agree with TRBD1. The CDR3 runs to 15 residues. Trimming at V came to 4 bases and at J to 4 bases, leaving 10 bases not matched to a gene. CDR1 is SGHRS and CDR2 is YFSETQ in the germline V gene. The DNA of the CDR3 is TGCGCCAGCAGCAGGACCGGGACAGCTGTCTATGGCTACACCTTC. Protein sequence: CASSRTGTAVYGYTF.

The chain carries TRBV27 and TRBJ1-2; D remains unclear. The germline gives CDR1 MNHEY, CDR2 SMNVEV (reference sequence). This CDR3 is 13 amino acids long. V gave up 6 bases and J gave up 3 bases, with 11 bases separating them. The CDR3 DNA reads TGTGCCAGCAGGAAGGACCGCGACTATGGCTACACCTTC. Its translation: CASRKDRDYGYTF.

Written as DNA, the CDR3 is TGTGCCAGCAGCTTAGGCAGGCCCTCCACTAATCAGCCCCAGCATTTT. Translated, it gives CASSLGRPSTNQPQHF. V and J are TRBV7-9 and TRBJ1-5; no clear D gene. Germline V gives CDR1 SEHNR, CDR2 FQNEAQ (reference sequence). The CDR3 is 16 amino acids. The V and J ends lost 1 base and 4 bases respectively, with 14 bases between them.

This clonotype was seen only a few times. This rearrangement joins TRBV18 to TRBJ1-3; D uncertain. V shed 2 bases and J shed 0 bases, with 11 bases lying between them. CDR1 is KGHSH and CDR2 is LQKENI in the germline V gene. The CDR3 extends over 16 amino acids. Here the CDR3 reads CASSPKQTVSGNTIYF. As DNA, the CDR3 is TGTGCCAGCTCACCAAAACAGACTGTCTCTGGAAACACCATATATTTT.

This clonotype was counted at least ten times. V and J are TRBV20-1 and TRBJ2-7; D gene uncertain. Trimming stripped 3 bases from V and 0 bases from J, with 12 bases between. The germline gives CDR1 DFQATT, CDR2 SNEGSKA (reference sequence). The CDR3 runs 14 residues. In nucleotides, the CDR3 is TGCAGTGCTAGGCTCGAGACGGCCTCCTACGAGCAGTACTTC. Translating it yields CSARLETASYEQYF.